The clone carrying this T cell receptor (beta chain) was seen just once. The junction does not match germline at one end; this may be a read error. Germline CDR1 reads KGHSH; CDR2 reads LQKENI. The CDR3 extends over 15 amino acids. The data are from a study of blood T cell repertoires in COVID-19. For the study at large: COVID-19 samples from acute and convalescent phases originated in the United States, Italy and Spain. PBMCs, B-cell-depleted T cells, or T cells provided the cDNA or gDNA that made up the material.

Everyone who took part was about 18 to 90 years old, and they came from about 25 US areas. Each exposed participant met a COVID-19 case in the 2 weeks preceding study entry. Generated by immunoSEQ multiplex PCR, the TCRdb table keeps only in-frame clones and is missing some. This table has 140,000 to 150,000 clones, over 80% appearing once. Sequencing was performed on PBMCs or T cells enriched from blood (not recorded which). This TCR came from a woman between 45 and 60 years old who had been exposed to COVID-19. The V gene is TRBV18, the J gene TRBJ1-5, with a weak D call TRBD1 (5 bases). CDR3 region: CASSPQLAGNQPQHF. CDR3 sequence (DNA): TGTGCCAGCTCGCCACAACTGGCAGGGAACCAGCCCCAGCATTTT.